The clone carrying this T cell receptor (beta chain) was recorded a few times. The antigen is not known. This specimen comes from a study of cytomegalovirus exposure and HLA in healthy donors. General study points: The presence/absence work took it that sequencing depth was about the same across donors.

In the PCR, 60 Vbeta and 13 Jbeta primers were used. Source study methods: About 11 million of roughly 81 million unique TCR beta chains were shared, per a later count. Clones were sequenced by immunoSEQ multiplex PCR, and TCRdb holds only the in-frame ones, with some missing. V and J calls and clone size come straight from that table; D and trimming were deduced from the DNA. The repertoire holds about 110,000 clones, 76% seen once, with 6.5% to 8.5% in the top ten. Despite likely unrecorded immune exposures, the donors were nominally healthy at the time of sampling. V was cut by 0 bases and J by 4 bases, with 7 bases left in between. CDR1 is SGHDT and CDR2 is YYEEEE in the germline V gene. The CDR3 is made up of 13 amino acids.

The clonotype originates from a woman aged 50 to 60 in good health and CMV-seropositive. This chain connects TRBV5-6 to TRBJ1-2; the D is unclear. Sequenced sample: PBMCs. CDR3 coding DNA: TGTGCCAGCAGCTTGGGGGCTGGCTATGGCTACACCTTC. Encoded protein: CASSLGAGYGYTF.